The text below deals with one T cell receptor (beta chain). The CDR3 sequence is 14 residues long. The V and J ends lost 1 base and 6 bases, in that order; junction bases with no gene match: 4. Germline V gene data show CDR1 as MDHEN and CDR2 as SYDVKM. This sample was taken from a study of blood T cell repertoires in COVID-19. Looking at the study overall: Acute-phase and convalescent COVID-19 samples originated in the United States, Italy and Spain.

Per the authors' pipeline: Counts of nucleated cells, estimated from reference gene primer amplification, were obtained. The table came from immunoSEQ multiplex PCR; TCRdb's copy has only in-frame clones and leaves some out. Clone size and the V and J calls come from that table; the DNA yielded D and trimming. In the table there are roughly 340,000 clones, 75% to 90% of which are singletons. The receptor comes from a man younger than 30 who had recovered from COVID-19. Sequences were obtained from PBMCs or T cells enriched from blood (not recorded which). The gene calls are TRBV28 and TRBJ2-3; 7 bases are shared with TRBD1. CDR3 coding DNA: TGTGCCAGCAGTTTATCCCCGGACAGGGATACGCAGTATTTT. It encodes CASSLSPDRDTQYF.